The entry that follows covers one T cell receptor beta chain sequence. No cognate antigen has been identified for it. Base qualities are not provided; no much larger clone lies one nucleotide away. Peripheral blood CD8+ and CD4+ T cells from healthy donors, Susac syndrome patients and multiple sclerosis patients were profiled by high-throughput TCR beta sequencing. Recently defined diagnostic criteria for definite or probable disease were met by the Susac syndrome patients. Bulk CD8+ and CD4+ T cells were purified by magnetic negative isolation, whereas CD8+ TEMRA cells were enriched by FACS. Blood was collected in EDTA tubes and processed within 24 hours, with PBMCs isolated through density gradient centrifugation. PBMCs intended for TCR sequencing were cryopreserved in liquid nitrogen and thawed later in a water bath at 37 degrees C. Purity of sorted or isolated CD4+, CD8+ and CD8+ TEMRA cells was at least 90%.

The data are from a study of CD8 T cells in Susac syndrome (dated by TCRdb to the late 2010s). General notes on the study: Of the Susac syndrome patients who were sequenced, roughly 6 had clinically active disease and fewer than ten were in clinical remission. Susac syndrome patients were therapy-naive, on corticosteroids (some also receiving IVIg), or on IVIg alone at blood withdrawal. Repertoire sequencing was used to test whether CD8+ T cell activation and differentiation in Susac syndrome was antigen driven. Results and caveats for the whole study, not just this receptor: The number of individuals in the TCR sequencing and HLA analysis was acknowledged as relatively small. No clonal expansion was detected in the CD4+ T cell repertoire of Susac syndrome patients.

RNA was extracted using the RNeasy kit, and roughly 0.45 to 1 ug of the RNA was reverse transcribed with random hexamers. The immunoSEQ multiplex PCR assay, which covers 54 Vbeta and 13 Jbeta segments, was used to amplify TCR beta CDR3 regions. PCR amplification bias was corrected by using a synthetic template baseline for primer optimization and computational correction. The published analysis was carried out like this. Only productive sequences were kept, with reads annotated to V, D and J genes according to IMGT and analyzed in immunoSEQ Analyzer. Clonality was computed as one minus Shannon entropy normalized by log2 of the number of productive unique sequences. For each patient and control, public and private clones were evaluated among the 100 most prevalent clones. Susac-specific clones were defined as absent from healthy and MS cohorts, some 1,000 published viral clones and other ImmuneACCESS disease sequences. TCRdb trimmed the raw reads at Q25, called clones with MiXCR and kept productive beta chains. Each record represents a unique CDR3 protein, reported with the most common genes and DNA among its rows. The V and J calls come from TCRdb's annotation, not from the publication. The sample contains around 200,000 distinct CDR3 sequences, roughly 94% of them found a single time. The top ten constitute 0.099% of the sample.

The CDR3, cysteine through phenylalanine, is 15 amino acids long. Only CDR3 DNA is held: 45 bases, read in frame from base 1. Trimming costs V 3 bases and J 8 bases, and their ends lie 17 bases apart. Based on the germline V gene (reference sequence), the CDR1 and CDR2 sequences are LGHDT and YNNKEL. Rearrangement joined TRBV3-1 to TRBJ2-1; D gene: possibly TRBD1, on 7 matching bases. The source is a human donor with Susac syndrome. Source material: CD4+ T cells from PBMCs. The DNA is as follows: TGTGCCAGCAGCCACCAGGGGGGACCCCAAGATGAGCAGTTCTTC. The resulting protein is CASSHQGGPQDEQFF.